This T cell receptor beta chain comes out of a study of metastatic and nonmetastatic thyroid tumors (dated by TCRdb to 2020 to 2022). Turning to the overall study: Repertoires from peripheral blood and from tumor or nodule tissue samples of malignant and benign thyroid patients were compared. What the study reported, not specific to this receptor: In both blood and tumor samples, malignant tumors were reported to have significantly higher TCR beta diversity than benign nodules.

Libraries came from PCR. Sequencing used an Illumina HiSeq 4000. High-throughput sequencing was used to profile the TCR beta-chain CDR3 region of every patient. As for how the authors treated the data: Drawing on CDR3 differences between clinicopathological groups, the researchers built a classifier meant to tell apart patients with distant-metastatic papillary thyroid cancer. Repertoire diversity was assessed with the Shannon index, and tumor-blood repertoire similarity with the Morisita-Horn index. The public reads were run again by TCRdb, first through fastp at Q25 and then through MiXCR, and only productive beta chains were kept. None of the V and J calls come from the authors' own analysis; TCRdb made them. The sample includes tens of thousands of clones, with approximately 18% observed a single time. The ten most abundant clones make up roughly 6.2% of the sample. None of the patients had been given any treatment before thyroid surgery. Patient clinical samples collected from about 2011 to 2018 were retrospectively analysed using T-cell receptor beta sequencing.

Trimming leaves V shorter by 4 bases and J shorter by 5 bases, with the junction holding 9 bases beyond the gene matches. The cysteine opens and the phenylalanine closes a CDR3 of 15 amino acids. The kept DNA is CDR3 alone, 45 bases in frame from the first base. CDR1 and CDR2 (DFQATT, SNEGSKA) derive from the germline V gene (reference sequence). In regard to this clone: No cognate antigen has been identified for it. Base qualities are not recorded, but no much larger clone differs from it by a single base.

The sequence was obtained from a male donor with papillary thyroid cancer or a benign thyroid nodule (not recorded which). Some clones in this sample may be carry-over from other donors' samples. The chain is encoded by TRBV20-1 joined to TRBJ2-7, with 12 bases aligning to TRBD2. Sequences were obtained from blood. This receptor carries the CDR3 CSAIGLAGTPHEQYF. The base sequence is TGCAGTGCTATAGGACTAGCGGGGACTCCACACGAGCAGTACTTC.